The sequence of this T cell receptor beta chain was determined in a study of T-cell memory formation after mild COVID-19. Study-level points and caveats: CD4+ contracting clones were found mainly in CM and EM, and CD8+ ones in EMRA.

As regards this clonotype: The antigen is unknown.

The CDR3 length is 13 residues. Trimming left V 2 bases short and J 6 bases short, with 14 bases between. The germline V gene encodes CDR1 GTSNPN and CDR2 SVGIG (reference sequence). TCRdb re-called the 5' RACE reads with MiXCR, one entry per CDR3 protein. The sample lists around 90,000 distinct CDR3 sequences, less than 15% occurring once. The sequencing input was PBMCs or a T cell subset sorted from them (not recorded which). This TCR was recovered from an adult woman who had mild COVID-19 (a few samples of this study predate the infection). Cell type and time point are not known. The genes are TRBV30 and TRBJ2-7; tentatively, D is TRBD1 (6 bases). The CDR3 region is CAWSIQGSSEQYF. For the CDR3, the DNA is TGTGCCTGGAGTATACAGGGAAGTAGCGAGCAGTACTTC.